This T cell receptor beta chain was recovered during a study of T cell responses to AZD1222 COVID-19 vaccine. Points on this clone: Its antigen is not identified.

CDR1 and CDR2 (germline): SEHNR, FQNEAQ (reference sequence). Trimming stripped 1 base from V and 5 bases from J, with 8 bases between. The CDR3 sequence is 13 residues long. Study-wide results and caveats: Spike-specific TCR breadth and depth both grew after two AZD1222 doses. White British ancestry dominated among donors, who included more females, and clonal diversity was possibly underestimated. Dominant at 160-218 and 743-854, vaccine-associated CD4 TCRs also spanned spike.

Assay: immunoSEQ multiplex PCR; the TCRdb copy retains only in-frame clones and omits some. The data hold 110,000 or so clones, with around 85% observed a single time. The V gene is TRBV7-9, the J gene TRBJ1-2, with D uncertain. This receptor was obtained from an adult in good health. The sample consisted of peripheral blood, taken on day 0 of AZD1222 vaccination. CDR3 sequence (DNA): TGTGCCAGCAGCTTAGACGCTGAGTATGGCTACACCTTC. Its translation is CASSLDAEYGYTF.